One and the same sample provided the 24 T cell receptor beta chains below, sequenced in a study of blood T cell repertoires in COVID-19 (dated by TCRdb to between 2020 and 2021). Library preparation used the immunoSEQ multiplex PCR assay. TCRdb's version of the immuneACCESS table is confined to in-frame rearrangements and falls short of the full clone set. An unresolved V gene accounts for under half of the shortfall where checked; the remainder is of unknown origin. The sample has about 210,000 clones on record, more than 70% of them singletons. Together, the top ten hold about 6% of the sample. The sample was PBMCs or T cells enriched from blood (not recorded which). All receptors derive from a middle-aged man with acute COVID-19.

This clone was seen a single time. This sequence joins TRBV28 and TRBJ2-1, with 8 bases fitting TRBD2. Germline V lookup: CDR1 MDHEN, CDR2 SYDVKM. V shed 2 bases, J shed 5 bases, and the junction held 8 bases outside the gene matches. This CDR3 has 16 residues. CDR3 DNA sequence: TGTGCCAGCAGTTTAGGAGGGACTAGTAACCACAATGAGCAGTTCTTC. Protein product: CASSLGGTSNHNEQFF.

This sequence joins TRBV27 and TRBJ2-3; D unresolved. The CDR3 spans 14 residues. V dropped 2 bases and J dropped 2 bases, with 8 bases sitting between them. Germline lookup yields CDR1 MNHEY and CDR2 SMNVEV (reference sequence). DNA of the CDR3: TGTGCCAGCAGTTTAATGGCTTTCACAGATACGCAGTATTTT. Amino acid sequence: CASSLMAFTDTQYF.

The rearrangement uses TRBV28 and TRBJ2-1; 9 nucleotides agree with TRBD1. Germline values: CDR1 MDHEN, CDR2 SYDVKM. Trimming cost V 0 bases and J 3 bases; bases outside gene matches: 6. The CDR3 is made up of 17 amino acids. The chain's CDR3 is CASSLWTGGSVYNEQFF. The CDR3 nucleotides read TGTGCCAGCAGTTTATGGACAGGGGGTTCTGTCTACAATGAGCAGTTCTTC.

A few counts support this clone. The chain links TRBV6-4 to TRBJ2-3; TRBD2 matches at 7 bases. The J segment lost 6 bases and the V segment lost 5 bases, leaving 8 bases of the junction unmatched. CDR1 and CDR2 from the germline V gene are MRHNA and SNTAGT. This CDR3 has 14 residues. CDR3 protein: CASSPAAGRDTQYF. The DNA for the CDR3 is TGTGCCAGCAGTCCGGCAGCGGGACGGGATACGCAGTATTTT.

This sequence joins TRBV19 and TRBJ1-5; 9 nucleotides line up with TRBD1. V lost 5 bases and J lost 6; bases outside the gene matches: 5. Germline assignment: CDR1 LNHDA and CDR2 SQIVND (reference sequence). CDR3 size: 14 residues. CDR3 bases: TGTGCCAGTAGTTCTACGACAGGGGGTCAGCCCCAGCATTTT. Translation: CASSSTTGGQPQHF.

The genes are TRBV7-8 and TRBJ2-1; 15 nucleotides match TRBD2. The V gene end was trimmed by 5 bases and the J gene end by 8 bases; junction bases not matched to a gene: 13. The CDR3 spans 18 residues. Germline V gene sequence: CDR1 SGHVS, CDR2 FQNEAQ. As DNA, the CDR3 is TGTGCCAGCAGCCCACGAACCCGGACTAGCGGGAGGGTGGATGAGCAGTTCTTC. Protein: CASSPRTRTSGRVDEQFF.

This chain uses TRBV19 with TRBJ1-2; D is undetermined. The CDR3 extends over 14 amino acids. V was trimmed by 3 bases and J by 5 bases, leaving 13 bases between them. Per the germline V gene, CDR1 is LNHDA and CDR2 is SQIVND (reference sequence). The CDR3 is CASSMARREYGYTF. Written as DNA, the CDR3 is TGTGCCAGTAGTATGGCTCGGAGGGAGTATGGCTACACCTTC.

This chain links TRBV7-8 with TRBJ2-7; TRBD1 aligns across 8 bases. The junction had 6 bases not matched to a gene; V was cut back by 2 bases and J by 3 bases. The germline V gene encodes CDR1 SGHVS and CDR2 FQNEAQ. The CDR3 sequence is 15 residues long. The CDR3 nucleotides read TGTGCCAGCAGCTTAAAGGGACAGGTCAGCTACGAGCAGTACTTC. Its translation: CASSLKGQVSYEQYF. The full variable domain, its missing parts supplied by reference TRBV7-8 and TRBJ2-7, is GAGVSQSPRYKVAKRGQDVALRCDPISGHVSLFWYQQALGQGPEFLTYFQNEAQLDKSGLPSDRFFAERPEGSVSTLKIQRTQQEDSAVYLCASSLKGQVSYEQYFGPGTRLTVT.

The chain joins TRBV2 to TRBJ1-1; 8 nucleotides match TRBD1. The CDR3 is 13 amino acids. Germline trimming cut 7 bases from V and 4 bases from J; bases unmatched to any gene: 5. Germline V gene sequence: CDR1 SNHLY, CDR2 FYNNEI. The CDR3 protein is CASTTGGSTEAFF. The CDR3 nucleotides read TGTGCCAGCACAACAGGGGGGTCCACTGAAGCTTTCTTT.

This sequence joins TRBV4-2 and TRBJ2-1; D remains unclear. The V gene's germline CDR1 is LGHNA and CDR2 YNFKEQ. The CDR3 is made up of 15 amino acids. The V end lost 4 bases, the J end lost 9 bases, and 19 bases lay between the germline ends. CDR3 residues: CASSRESSAWVEQFF. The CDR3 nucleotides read TGTGCCAGCAGCCGCGAGTCTTCAGCGTGGGTTGAGCAGTTCTTC.

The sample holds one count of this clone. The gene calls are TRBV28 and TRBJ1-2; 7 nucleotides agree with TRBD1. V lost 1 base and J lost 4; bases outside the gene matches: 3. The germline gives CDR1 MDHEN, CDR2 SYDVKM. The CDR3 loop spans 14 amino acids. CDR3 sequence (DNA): TGTGCCAGCAGTTTATATAGACAGGGCTATGGCTACACCTTC. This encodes CASSLYRQGYGYTF.

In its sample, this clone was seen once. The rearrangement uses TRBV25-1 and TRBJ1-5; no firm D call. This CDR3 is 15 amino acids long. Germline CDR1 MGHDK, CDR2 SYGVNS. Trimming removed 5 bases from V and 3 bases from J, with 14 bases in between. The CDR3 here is CASSSNRGTNQPQHF. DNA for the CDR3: TGTGCCAGCAGTTCTAACCGAGGCACCAATCAGCCCCAGCATTTT.

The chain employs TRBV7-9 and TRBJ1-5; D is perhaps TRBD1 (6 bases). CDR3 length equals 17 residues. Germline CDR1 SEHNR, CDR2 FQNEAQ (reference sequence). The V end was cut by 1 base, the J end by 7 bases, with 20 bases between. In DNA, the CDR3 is TGTGCCAGCAGCTTAGGGGCCGGCAGGGGAGGGAGGCAGCCCCAGCATTTT. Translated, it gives CASSLGAGRGGRQPQHF.

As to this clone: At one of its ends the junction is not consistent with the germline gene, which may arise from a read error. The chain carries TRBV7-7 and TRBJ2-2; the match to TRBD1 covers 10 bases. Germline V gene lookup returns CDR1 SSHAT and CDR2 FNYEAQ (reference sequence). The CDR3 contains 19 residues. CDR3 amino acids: CASSPPSGQGPSGTGELFF. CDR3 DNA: TGTGCTAGCAGCCCGCCGTCGGGACAGGGGCCTTCAGGCACCGGGGAGCTGTTTTTT.

Here the CDR3 DNA reads TGTGCCAGCAGCCATTCATATGATGCAGTGAACACTGAAGCTTTCTTT. Translating gives CASSHSYDAVNTEAFF. The genes are TRBV3-1 (or the pseudogene TRBV3-2) and TRBJ1-1; no definite D call. In germline, CDR1 is LGHDT, CDR2 YNNKEL (reference sequence). V was cut by 3 bases and J by 0 bases, with 14 bases left in between. This CDR3 is 16 amino acids long.

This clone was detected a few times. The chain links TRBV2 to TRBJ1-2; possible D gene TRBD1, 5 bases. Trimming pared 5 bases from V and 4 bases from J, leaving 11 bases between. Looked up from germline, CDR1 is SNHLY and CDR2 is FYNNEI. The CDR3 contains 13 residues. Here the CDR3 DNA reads TGTGCCAGCAGTAGGGGTGTCGTCTATGGCTACACCTTC. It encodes CASSRGVVYGYTF.

The CDR3 DNA is TGTGCCAGCAGCTTGGAGGGGGTTAGTCAAATCTACACCTTC. Translating it yields CASSLEGVSQIYTF. The chain combines TRBV5-4 with TRBJ1-2; maybe TRBD1 (6 bases). V was clipped by 0 bases and J by 10 bases, with 16 bases between them. The CDR3 runs to 14 residues. Germline V gene data show CDR1 as SGHNT and CDR2 as YYREEE (reference sequence).

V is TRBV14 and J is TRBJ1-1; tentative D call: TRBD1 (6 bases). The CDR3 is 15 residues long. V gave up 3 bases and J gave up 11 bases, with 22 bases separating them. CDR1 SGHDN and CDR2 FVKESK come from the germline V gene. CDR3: CASSQTGPKRNGAFF. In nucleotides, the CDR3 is TGTGCCAGCAGCCAGACAGGCCCTAAAAGGAATGGGGCTTTCTTT.

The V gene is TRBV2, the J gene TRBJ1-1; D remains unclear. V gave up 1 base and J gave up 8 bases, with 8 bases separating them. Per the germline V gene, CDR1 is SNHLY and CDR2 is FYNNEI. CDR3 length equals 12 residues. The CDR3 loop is CASSEGALEAFF. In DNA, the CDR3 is TGTGCCAGCAGTGAAGGGGCCTTAGAAGCTTTCTTT. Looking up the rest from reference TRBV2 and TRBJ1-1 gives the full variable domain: EPEVTQTPSHQVTQMGQEVILRCVPISNHLYFYWYRQILGQKVEFLVSFYNNEISEKSEIFDDQFSVERPDGSNFTLKIRSTKLEDSAMYFCASSEGALEAFFGQGTRLTVV.

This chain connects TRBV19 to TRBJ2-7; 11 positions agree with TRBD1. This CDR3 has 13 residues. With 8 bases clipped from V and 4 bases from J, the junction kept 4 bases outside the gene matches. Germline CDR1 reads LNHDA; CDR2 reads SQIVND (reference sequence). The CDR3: CASGGQGEYEQYF. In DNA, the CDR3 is TGTGCCAGTGGGGGACAGGGGGAATACGAGCAGTACTTC.

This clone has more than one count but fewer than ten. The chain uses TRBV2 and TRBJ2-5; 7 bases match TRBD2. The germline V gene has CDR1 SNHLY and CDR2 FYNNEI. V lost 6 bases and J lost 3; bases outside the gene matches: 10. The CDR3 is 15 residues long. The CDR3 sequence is CASSAGLGGKETQYF. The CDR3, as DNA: TGTGCCAGCAGCGCCGGACTAGGCGGAAAAGAGACCCAGTACTTC.

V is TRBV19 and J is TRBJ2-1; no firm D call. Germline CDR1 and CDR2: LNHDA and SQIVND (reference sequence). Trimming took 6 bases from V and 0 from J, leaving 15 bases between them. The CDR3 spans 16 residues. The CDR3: CASRSLADSSYNEQFF. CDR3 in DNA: TGTGCCAGTAGGTCCTTAGCCGATAGCTCCTACAATGAGCAGTTCTTC.

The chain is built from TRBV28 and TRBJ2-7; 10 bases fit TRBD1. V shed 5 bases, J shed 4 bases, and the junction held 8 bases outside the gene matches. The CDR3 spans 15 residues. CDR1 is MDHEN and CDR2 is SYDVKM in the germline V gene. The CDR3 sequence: CASSPSGQGFYEQYF. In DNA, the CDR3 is TGTGCCAGCAGTCCCTCGGGACAGGGGTTTTACGAGCAGTACTTC.

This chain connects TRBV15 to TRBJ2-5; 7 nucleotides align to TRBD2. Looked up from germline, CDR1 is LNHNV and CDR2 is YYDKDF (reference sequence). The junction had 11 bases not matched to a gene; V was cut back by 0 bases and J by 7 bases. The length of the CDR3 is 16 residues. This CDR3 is CATSRDSGTGVGTQYF. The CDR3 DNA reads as TGTGCCACCAGCAGAGACAGCGGGACGGGGGTAGGGACCCAGTACTTC.